This T cell receptor beta chain was captured by sequencing in a study of blood T cell repertoires in COVID-19. Trimming removed 4 bases from V and 6 bases from J; junction bases left unmatched: 4. There are 15 residues in the CDR3. Germline V CDR1 and CDR2: SNHLY, FYNNEI. Assay: immunoSEQ multiplex PCR; the TCRdb copy retains only in-frame clones and omits some. This table holds about 250,000 clones, around 82% found once. The TCR was taken from an elderly man with acute or convalescent COVID-19. Sequencing was done on a sample of peripheral blood. The V gene is TRBV2, the J gene TRBJ2-1; 12 positions agree with TRBD1. DNA of the CDR3: TGTGCCAGCAGTGGGGACAGGGGGCTTGGCAATGAGCAGTTCTTC. Amino acids: CASSGDRGLGNEQFF.